The clone carrying this TCR beta chain was detected ten times or more. Its specificity is unknown. The investigators made TCR beta cDNA from about 500 ng total RNA, using a constant-region primer. Generation of the TCR beta libraries relied on three nested multiplex PCR rounds using slightly modified ARM-PCR. TCRdb called the multiplex PCR reads again in MiXCR, with one record for every CDR3 protein. The sample yields 250,000 to 400,000 distinct CDR3 sequences, 50% to 70% seen once. This entry is derived from a study of tumor-infiltrating lymphocytes in primary liver carcinoma. For the study at large: The number of productive TCRbeta reads per sample ranged from roughly 3.5 to 7.13 million and was similar across tissue types. Study-level results: Tumor-blood pairs (like tumor-adjacent pairs) overlapped less than tumor region pairs did. Tumor samples exhibited a significantly greater top-250-clone fraction than blood samples (p = 0.039).

Germline DNA was also extracted, with blood RNA taken from unsorted whole blood. Before the surgical procedure, around 4 milliliters of peripheral blood were collected. Sequencing was carried out using peripheral blood. The sequence was collected from a man aged 40-55 years with primary liver carcinoma and hepatitis B virus infection.

The CDR3 spells CASRDTGEEQYF. The CDR3 DNA reads TGTGCCAGCAGGGATACAGGGGAGGAGCAGTACTTC. This sequence joins TRBV6-2 or TRBV6-3 and TRBJ2-7, with 7 bases fitting TRBD1. The V and J ends lost 6 bases and 7 bases, in that order; junction bases with no gene match: 6. There are 12 residues in the CDR3. CDR1 is MNHEY and CDR2 is SVGEGT in the germline V gene.